These 13 T cell receptor beta chains were sequenced from one sample in a study of response to subunit inactivated influenza vaccine. One entry per CDR3 protein results from TCRdb running MiXCR on the RT-PCR reads. Here the sample spans about 620,000 distinct CDR3 sequences, about 10% being singletons. This same sample was also part of a study on T cells expressing NK-cell markers. This second report adds: The authors generated TCR beta cDNA through 5'RACE template switching with UMIs.

The source was PBMCs from blood, collected on the day of vaccination. These receptors came from a man aged 50 or older who received an inactivated influenza vaccine.

This clonotype was observed many times. J is TRBJ2-7 and V is TRBV10-3; 13 bases match TRBD2. Trimming cost V 7 bases and J 7 bases; bases outside gene matches: 10. CDR1 and CDR2 (germline): ENHRY, SYGVKD. The CDR3 covers 15 residues. The CDR3 sequence is CAIKRTSGRAGEQYF. In DNA form, the CDR3 reads TGTGCCATCAAAAGAACTAGCGGGAGGGCCGGGGAGCAGTACTTC.

The J gene is TRBJ2-5, the V gene TRBV25-1, with unresolved D. The length of the CDR3 is 11 residues. The V end lost 6 bases, the J end lost 4 bases, and 6 bases lay between the germline ends. The germline CDR1 and CDR2 sequences are MGHDK and SYGVNS. The CDR3 nucleotides are TGTGCCAGCAGGCGGATAGAGACCCAGTACTTC. This translates into CASRRIETQYF.

The genes are TRBV7-9 and TRBJ2-2; tentatively, D is TRBD1 (6 bases). There are 15 residues in the CDR3. The germline V gene has CDR1 SEHNR and CDR2 FQNEAQ (reference sequence). Trimming pared 2 bases from V and 7 bases from J, leaving 14 bases between. The CDR3 DNA reads TGTGCCAGCAGCTTACTCGAGGGGGTGAGCGGGGAGCTGTTTTTT. Encoded protein: CASSLLEGVSGELFF.

This clonotype was recorded many times. This chain links TRBV6-2 or TRBV6-3 with TRBJ1-1; TRBD1 might be the D (5 bases). CDR1 MNHEY and CDR2 SVGEGT come from the germline V gene. The V end lost 0 bases, the J end lost 5 bases, and 13 bases lay between the germline ends. The length of the CDR3 is 15 residues. CDR3 nucleotides: TGTGCCAGCAGTTACTCGGGGCAGGGACGGACTGAAGCTTTCTTT. As protein: CASSYSGQGRTEAFF.

The sample holds a few counts of this clonotype. The rearrangement uses TRBV11-2 and TRBJ2-1, with D tentatively TRBD2 (6 bases). With 1 base removed from V and 4 bases from J, the gap between germline ends came to 20 bases. The CDR3 extends over 18 amino acids. Per germline, CDR1 SGHAT and CDR2 FQNNGV. The CDR3 spells CASSLVREPGLSYNEQFF. CDR3 nucleotides: TGTGCCAGCAGCTTAGTTCGAGAACCGGGACTTTCGTACAATGAGCAGTTCTTC.

This clonotype has a handful of counts. The chain combines TRBV5-6 with TRBJ2-3; 7 bases are a match to TRBD2. After removal of 1 base from V and 2 bases from J, the junction contained 4 bases not matched to a gene. This CDR3 contains 15 residues. Looked up from germline, CDR1 is SGHDT and CDR2 is YYEEEE. Written as DNA, the CDR3 is TGTGCCAGCAGCTTGCCCAGCGGGGACACAGATACGCAGTATTTT. Amino acids: CASSLPSGDTDTQYF.

The chain employs TRBV6-1 and TRBJ2-1; 14 bases line up with TRBD2. The CDR3 loop spans 15 amino acids. Trimming took 7 bases from V and 8 from J; bases not matched to a gene: 7. From germline, CDR1 is MNHNS and CDR2 SASEGT. The CDR3 region has the DNA TGTGCCAGCAATCCGGGACTAGCGGGAGTAGATGAGCAGTTCTTC. It codes for CASNPGLAGVDEQFF.

This rearrangement joins TRBV7-2 to TRBJ2-3; the D call may be TRBD1 or TRBD2 (6 bases each). Looked up from germline, CDR1 is SGHTA and CDR2 is FQGNSA. With 5 bases removed from V and 2 bases from J, the gap between germline ends came to 14 bases. The CDR3 is 15 amino acids. CDR3 nucleotides: TGTGCCAGCAGCACCTTTTGGGGGGCCACAGATACGCAGTATTTT. Encoded protein: CASSTFWGATDTQYF.

This clonotype was observed at least ten times. This chain joins TRBV12-3 or TRBV12-4 and TRBJ2-2; 8 nucleotides line up with TRBD1. This CDR3 is 14 amino acids long. V lost 7 bases to trimming and J lost 4 bases; unmatched junction nucleotides: 5. The CDR3 region has the DNA TGTGCCAGCATCGGACAGGGCCTCACCGGGGAGCTGTTTTTT. Amino acids: CASIGQGLTGELFF.

This clonotype has just a few counts. The chain has TRBV4-2 and TRBJ2-1; D might be TRBD1 (6 bases). Germline CDR1 reads LGHNA; CDR2 reads YNFKEQ. V lost 4 bases and J 0 bases, leaving 13 bases between the germline ends. The CDR3 is 16 residues long. Here the CDR3 DNA reads TGTGCCAGCAGCCCACAGGGTCAAAGCTCCTACAATGAGCAGTTCTTC. Its translation is CASSPQGQSSYNEQFF.

The chain employs TRBV18 and TRBJ2-7; D is uncertain. This CDR3 region has 11 residues. Trimming stripped 7 bases from V and 7 bases from J, with 11 bases between. The V gene's germline CDR1 is KGHSH and CDR2 LQKENI. CDR3 DNA: TGTGCCAGCTTCCCGGATTGGGAGCAGTACTTC. Translated, it gives CASFPDWEQYF.

This clonotype has a count of ten or more. The gene calls are TRBV29-1 and TRBJ2-7, with 10 bases matching TRBD2. V lost 4 bases, J lost 7 bases, and 7 bases stayed unmatched. Germline-derived CDR1 and CDR2 are SQVTM and ANQGSEA. The CDR3 extends over 13 amino acids. The CDR3 region has the DNA TGCAGCGTTGGGCTAGCGGGAGTGTTTGAGCAGTACTTC. This codes for CSVGLAGVFEQYF.

V usage is TRBV28 and J usage is TRBJ2-2, with TRBD2 matching 8 bases. In germline, CDR1 is MDHEN, CDR2 SYDVKM. The V segment lost 8 bases and the J segment 4 bases; nucleotides outside the gene matches: 9. This CDR3 has 15 residues. CDR3 protein: CASGGSGIPTGELFF. DNA of the CDR3: TGTGCCAGCGGGGGTAGCGGGATACCCACCGGGGAGCTGTTTTTT.